This entry is about one T cell receptor beta chain. This CDR3 is 15 amino acids long. The ends lost 3 bases at V and 0 bases at J; junction bases unmatched: 2. Germline V gene lookup returns CDR1 SGHRS and CDR2 YFSETQ. The sample belongs to a study of cytotoxic CD8 clonotypes in ibrutinib-treated CLL. Data came from immunoSEQ multiplex PCR; TCRdb stores just in-frame clones and leaves some out. This table holds tens of thousands of clones, around 63% found once. V usage is TRBV5-1 and J usage is TRBJ2-3, with 9 bases fitting TRBD2. The source material was PBMCs, sampled at disease progression, from a patient treated with ibrutinib. This receptor was identified in a human donor with chronic lymphocytic leukemia. The CDR3, as DNA: TGCGCCAGCAGCTCGCTAGCGGGGAGCACAGATACGCAGTATTTT. It specifies CASSSLAGSTDTQYF.